This paragraph reports one T cell receptor beta chain. Sequencing was performed with immunoSEQ multiplex PCR; in TCRdb, only in-frame clones are kept and a portion is missing. Of some 2,500,000 clones listed, less than 95% are singletons. This record comes from a study of shared clonotypes between healthy human individuals. Study information: A donor's plate count was three for CD4 naive and three for CD4 memory; CD8 naive had two and CD8 memory one.

This TCR came from a young man in good health. Some clones in this sample may be carry-over from other donors' samples. Sequenced: naive CD4+ T cells from PBMCs. Subset defined: CD45RA+ positively selected.

The CDR3 bases are TGTGCCAAGGAAGACAGCCGCTACGAGCAGTACTTC. It codes for CAKEDSRYEQYF. The chain couples TRBV28 to TRBJ2-7; TRBD1 might be the D (5 bases). This CDR3 is built from 12 residues. V was shortened by 10 bases and J by 3 bases, with 13 bases between the two germline ends. Germline V gene sequence: CDR1 MDHEN, CDR2 SYDVKM.